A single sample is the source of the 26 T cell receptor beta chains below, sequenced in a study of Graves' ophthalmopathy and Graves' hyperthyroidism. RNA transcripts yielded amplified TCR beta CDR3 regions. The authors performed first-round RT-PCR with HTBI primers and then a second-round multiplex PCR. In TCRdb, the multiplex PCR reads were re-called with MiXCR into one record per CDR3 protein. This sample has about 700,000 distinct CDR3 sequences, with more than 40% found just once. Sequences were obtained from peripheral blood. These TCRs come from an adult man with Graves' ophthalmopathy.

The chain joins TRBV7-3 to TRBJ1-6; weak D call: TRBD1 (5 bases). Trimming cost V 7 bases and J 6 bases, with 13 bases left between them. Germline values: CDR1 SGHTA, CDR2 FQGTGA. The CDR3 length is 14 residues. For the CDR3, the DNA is TGTGCCAGCACCCCGGGACGGCTTAATTCACCCCTCCACTTT. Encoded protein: CASTPGRLNSPLHF.

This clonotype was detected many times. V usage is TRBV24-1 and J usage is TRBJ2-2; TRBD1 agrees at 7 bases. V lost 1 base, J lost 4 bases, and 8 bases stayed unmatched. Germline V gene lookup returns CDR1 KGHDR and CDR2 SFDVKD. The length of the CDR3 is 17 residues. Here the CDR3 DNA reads TGTGCCACCAGTGATTTAGAAGGGGGCGCGGGCACCGGGGAGCTGTTTTTT. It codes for CATSDLEGGAGTGELFF.

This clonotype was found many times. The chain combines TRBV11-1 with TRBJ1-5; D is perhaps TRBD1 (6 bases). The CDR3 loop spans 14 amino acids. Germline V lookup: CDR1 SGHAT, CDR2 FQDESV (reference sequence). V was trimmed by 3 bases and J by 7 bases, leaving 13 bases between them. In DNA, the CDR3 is TGTGCCAGCAGCTTCCCGGGGGGCGCACAGCCCCAGCATTTT. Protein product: CASSFPGGAQPQHF.

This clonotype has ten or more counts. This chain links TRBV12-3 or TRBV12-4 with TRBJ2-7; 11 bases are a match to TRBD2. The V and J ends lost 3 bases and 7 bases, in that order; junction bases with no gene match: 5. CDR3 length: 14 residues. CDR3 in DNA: TGTGCCAGCAGTTTCACTAGCGGGAGTTCAGAGCAGTACTTC. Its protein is CASSFTSGSSEQYF.

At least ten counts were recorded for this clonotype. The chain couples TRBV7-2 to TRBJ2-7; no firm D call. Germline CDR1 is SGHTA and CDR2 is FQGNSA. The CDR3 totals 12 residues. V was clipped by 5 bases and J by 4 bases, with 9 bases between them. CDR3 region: CASSAIGYEQYF. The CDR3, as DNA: TGTGCCAGCAGCGCAATCGGATACGAGCAGTACTTC.

CDR3 sequence reads: CASSASSGGSYEQYF. The CDR3 nucleotides are TGCGCCAGCAGCGCATCTAGCGGGGGGTCCTACGAGCAGTACTTC. V usage is TRBV5-1 and J usage is TRBJ2-7, with 11 bases aligning to TRBD2. V shed 4 bases and J 1 base; nucleotides not matched to a gene: 4. The germline gives CDR1 SGHRS, CDR2 YFSETQ. The CDR3 contains 15 residues.

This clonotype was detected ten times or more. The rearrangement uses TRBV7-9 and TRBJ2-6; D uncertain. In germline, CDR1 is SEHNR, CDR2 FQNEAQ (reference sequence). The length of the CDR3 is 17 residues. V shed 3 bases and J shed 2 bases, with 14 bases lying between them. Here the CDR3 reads CASSFRWSQAGANVLTF. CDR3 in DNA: TGTGCCAGCAGCTTTAGGTGGAGTCAGGCTGGGGCCAACGTCCTGACTTTC.

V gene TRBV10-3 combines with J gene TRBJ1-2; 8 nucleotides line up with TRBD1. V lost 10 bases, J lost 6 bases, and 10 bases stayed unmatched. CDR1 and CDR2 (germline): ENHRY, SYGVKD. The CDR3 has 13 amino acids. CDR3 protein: CASRVGQGHGYTF. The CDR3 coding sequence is TGTGCCAGCAGAGTAGGACAGGGTCATGGCTACACCTTC.

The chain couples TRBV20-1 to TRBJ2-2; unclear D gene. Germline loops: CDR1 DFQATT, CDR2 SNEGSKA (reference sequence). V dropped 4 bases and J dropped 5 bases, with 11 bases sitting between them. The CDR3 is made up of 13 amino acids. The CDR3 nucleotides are TGCAGTGCTAAATACGTGGAAACCGGGGAGCTGTTTTTT. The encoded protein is CSAKYVETGELFF.

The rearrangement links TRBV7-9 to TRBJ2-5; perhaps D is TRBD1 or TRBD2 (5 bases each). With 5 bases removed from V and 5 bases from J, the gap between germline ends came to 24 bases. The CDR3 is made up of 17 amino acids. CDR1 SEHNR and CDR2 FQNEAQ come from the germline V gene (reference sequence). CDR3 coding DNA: TGTGCCAGCAGCGCCTACTCCGCGAACACCGGGGCCGAGACCCAGTACTTC. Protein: CASSAYSANTGAETQYF.

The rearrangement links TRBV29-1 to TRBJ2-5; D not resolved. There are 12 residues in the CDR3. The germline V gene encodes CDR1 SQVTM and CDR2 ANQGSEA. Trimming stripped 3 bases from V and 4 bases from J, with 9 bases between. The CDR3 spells CSVDLTSETQYF. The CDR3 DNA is TGCAGCGTTGATTTAACCTCAGAGACCCAGTACTTC.

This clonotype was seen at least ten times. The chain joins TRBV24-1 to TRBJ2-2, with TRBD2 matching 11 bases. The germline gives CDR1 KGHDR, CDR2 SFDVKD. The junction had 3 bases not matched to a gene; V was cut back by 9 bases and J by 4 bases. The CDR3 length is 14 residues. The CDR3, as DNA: TGTGCCACCCGTAGCGGGAGGGGCACCGGGGAGCTGTTTTTT. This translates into CATRSGRGTGELFF.

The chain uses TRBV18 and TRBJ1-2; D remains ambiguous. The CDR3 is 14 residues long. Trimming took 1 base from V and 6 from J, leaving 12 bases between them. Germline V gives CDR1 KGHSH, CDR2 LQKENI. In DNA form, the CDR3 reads TGTGCCAGCTCACCACAGGGTTTGTCGGATGGCTACACCTTC. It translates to CASSPQGLSDGYTF.

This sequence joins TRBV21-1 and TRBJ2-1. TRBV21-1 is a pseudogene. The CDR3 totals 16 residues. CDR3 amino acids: CASSISRQSSYNEQFF. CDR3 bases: TGTGCCAGCAGCATCTCGCGACAGAGCTCCTACAATGAGCAGTTCTTC.

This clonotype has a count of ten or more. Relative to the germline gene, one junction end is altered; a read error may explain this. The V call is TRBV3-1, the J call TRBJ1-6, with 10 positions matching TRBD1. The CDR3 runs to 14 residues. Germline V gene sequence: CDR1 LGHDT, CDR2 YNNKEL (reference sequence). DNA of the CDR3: TGTGCCAGCAGTCAAGGACAGGGGGAATCACCCCTCCACTTT. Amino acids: CASSQGQGESPLHF.

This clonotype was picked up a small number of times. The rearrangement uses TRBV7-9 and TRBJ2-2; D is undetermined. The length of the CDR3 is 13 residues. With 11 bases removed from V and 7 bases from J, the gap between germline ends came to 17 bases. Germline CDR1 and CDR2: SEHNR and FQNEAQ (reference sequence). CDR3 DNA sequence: TGTGCCCCATCCAGGTTGAAGGGCGGGGAGCTGTTTTTT. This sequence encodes CAPSRLKGGELFF.

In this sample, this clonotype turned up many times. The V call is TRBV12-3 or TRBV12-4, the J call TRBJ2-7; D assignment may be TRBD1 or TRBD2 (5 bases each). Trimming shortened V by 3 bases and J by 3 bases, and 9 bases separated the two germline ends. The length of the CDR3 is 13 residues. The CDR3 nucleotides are TGTGCCAGCAGTTTTGGGACGATCTACGAGCAGTACTTC. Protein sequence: CASSFGTIYEQYF.

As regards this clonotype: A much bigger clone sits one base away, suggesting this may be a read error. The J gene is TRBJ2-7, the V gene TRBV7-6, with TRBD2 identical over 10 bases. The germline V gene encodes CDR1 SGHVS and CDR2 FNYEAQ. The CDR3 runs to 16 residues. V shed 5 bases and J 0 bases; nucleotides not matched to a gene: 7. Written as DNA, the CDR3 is TGTGCCAGCAGCCGGGCTAGCGGGGGCAGCTCCTACGAGCAGTACTTC. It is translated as CASSRASGGSSYEQYF.

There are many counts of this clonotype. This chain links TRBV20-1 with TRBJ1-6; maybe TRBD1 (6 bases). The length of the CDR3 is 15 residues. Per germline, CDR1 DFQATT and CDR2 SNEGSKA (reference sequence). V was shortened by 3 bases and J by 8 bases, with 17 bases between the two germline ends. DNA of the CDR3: TGCAGTGCTAGCCCCTTCGGGACAATGCATTCACCCCTCCACTTT. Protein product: CSASPFGTMHSPLHF.

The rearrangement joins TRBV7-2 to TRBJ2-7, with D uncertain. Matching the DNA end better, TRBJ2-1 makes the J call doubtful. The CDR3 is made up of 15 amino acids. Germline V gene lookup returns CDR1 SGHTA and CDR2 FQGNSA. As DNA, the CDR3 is TGTGCCAGCAGCTTAGCGGGGAACCCCTACAATGAGCAGTTCTTC. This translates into CASSLAGNPYNEQFF.

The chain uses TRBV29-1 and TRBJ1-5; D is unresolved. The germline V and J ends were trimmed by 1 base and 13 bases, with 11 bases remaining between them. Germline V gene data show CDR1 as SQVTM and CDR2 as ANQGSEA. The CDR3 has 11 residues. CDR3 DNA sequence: TGCAGCGTTGAAGGGTGGAGGGAACAGCATTTT. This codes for CSVEGWREQHF.

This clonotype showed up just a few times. The CDR3 DNA is TGCGCCAGCAGCTTGTCTGGCGGGACTACGAGCTCTGGAAACACCATATATTTT. Translating it yields CASSLSGGTTSSGNTIYF. V usage is TRBV5-1 and J usage is TRBJ1-3; perhaps TRBD1 as D (5 bases). Germline V gene sequence: CDR1 SGHRS, CDR2 YFSETQ. Trimming removed 1 base at V and 0 bases at J, with 17 bases between. The CDR3 has 18 amino acids.

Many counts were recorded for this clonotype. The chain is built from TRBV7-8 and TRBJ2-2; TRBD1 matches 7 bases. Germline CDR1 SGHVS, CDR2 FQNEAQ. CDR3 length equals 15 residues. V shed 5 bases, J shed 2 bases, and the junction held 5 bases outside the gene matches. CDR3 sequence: CASSLRDSNTGELFF. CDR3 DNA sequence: TGTGCCAGCAGCCTCCGGGACAGTAACACCGGGGAGCTGTTTTTT.

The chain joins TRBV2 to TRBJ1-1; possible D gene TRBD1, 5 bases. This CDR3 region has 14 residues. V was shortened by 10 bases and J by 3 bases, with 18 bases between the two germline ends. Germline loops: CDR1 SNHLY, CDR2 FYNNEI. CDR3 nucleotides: TGTGCCACCACAGAGCCCCCGGGGCACACTGAAGCTTTCTTT. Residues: CATTEPPGHTEAFF. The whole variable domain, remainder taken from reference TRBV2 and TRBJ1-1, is EPEVTQTPSHQVTQMGQEVILRCVPISNHLYFYWYRQILGQKVEFLVSFYNNEISEKSEIFDDQFSVERPDGSNFTLKIRSTKLEDSAMYFCATTEPPGHTEAFFGQGTRLTVV.

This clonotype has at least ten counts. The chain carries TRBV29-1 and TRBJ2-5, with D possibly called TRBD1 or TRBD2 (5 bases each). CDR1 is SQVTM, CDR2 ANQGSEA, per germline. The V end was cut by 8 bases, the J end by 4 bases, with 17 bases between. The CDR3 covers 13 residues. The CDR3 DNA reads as TGCAGCATTCTGGGGCCACGGGGAGAGACCCAGTACTTC. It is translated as CSILGPRGETQYF.

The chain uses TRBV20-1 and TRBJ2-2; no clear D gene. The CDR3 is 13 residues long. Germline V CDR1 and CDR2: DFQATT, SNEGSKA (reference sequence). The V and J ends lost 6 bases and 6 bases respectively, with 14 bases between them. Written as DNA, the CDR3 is TGCAGTGCCTCCTCCCATGAGGCCGGGGAGCTGTTTTTT. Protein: CSASSHEAGELFF.